This T cell receptor beta chain was sequenced during a study of lung T cells in sarcoidosis with Löfgren's syndrome. TCRdb independently ran MiXCR on the reads; one entry per CDR3 protein. This sample has tens of thousands of distinct CDR3 sequences, with 21% found just once. This clonotype was seen many times. What it binds is not known. Study findings and constraints: Recognition of an unidentified sarcoidosis antigen was only suggested.

The CDR3 is 14 amino acids. The J segment lost 1 base and the V segment lost 4 bases, leaving 2 bases of the junction unmatched. From germline, CDR1 is LNHDA and CDR2 SQIVND (reference sequence). The receptor was isolated from a human donor with sarcoidosis (Löfgren's syndrome or another form), or a control subject (not recorded which). Sequenced input: CD4+ T cells from PBMCs. The J gene is TRBJ1-1, the V gene TRBV19; 8 positions match TRBD1. CDR3 sequence reads: CASSTTGANTEAFF. CDR3 DNA: TGTGCCAGTAGTACGACAGGGGCGAACACTGAAGCTTTCTTT.